This note documents a single T cell receptor (beta chain) sequence. CDR3 length: 14 residues. The V segment lost 7 bases and the J segment 6 bases; nucleotides outside the gene matches: 9. The germline V gene has CDR1 SGHNT and CDR2 YYREEE (reference sequence). This entry is derived from a study of cytomegalovirus exposure and HLA in healthy donors. In the study overall: Clustering assigned around 77% of the approximately 400 genotyped donors to the Caucasian-associated ancestry cluster.

PCR involved 60 Vbeta and 13 Jbeta primers. Data came from immunoSEQ multiplex PCR; TCRdb stores just in-frame clones and leaves some out. The repertoire consists of 140,000 to 150,000 clones, with 60% to 85% occurring once and the leading ten covering approximately 13%. The TCR comes from a man in his forties in good health and CMV-seropositive. The chain recombines TRBV5-4 with TRBJ2-3; 9 bases agree with TRBD2. The specimen was PBMCs. The CDR3 protein is CASFGAGGPDTQYF. The CDR3 nucleotides are TGTGCCAGCTTTGGGGCGGGAGGGCCGGATACGCAGTATTTT.